The 2 T cell receptor beta chains reported below all come from one sample, sequenced in a study of technical replicates of blood from several donors. Some clones are missing from TCRdb's copy, which holds only in-frame ones; the method was immunoSEQ multiplex PCR. The sample records approximately 53,000 clones, approximately 94% being singletons. The sequencing sample was made of T cells isolated from PBMCs. The source is a human donor in good health.

This clone came up once. The J gene is TRBJ1-2, the V gene TRBV6-1; 7 positions agree with TRBD1. This CDR3 has 12 amino acids. V shed 6 bases and J 5 bases; nucleotides not matched to a gene: 3. CDR1 is MNHNS, CDR2 SASEGT, per germline. The CDR3 DNA reads TGTGCCAGCAGACAGACAGGGTATGGCTACACCTTC. It codes for CASRQTGYGYTF.

The chain recombines TRBV30 with TRBJ1-1; the D is unclear. Trimming removed 3 bases at V and 4 bases at J, with 3 bases between. The CDR3 consists of 10 residues. Germline-derived CDR1 and CDR2 are GTSNPN and SVGIG (reference sequence). CDR3 region: CAWSSTEAFF. The CDR3 DNA is TGTGCCTGGAGCAGCACTGAAGCTTTCTTT.